Listed below are T cell receptor beta chains from one sample, sequenced in a study of long-term antiretroviral therapy in people with HIV. Assay: immunoSEQ multiplex PCR; the TCRdb copy retains only in-frame clones and omits some. The table includes tens of thousands of clones, approximately 95% detected once. Sequenced here: unsorted PBMCs, sampled 5.3 years after starting antiretroviral therapy. These receptors were obtained from a man aged 45-65 years with HIV. Each CDR3 is given without its conserved first and last residue.

v_call: TRBV9
cdr3_aa: ASSEEGGEYNEQF

v_call: TRBV11-3
cdr3_aa: ASSSGPNSPLH

v_call: TRBV19
cdr3_aa: ASSIGRQGVQPQH

v_call: TRBV10-3
cdr3_aa: AISERASTYEQY

v_call: TRBV27
cdr3_aa: ASSFQGSYNSPLH

v_call: TRBV7-3
cdr3_aa: ASSLMRGGDQPQH

v_call: TRBV14
cdr3_aa: ASSLDSYEQY

v_call: TRBV18
cdr3_aa: ASSRDYTDTQY

v_call: TRBV7-8
cdr3_aa: ASSDRVDGYT

v_call: TRBV6-6
cdr3_aa: ASSPAGDTQY

v_call: TRBV9
cdr3_aa: ASSKRAGGPGTDTQY

v_call: TRBV6-1
cdr3_aa: ASSEQERANTGELF

v_call: TRBV29-1
cdr3_aa: SVAGTSGGAGWSNEQF

v_call: TRBV27
cdr3_aa: ASSSGTKNIQY

v_call: TRBV11-2
cdr3_aa: ASSSGPHNEQF

v_call: TRBV7-6
cdr3_aa: ASSDHRDKTYNEQF

v_call: TRBV4-3
cdr3_aa: ASSPQEQGYEQY

v_call: TRBV10-3
cdr3_aa: AISDRGRLTEAF

v_call: TRBV9
cdr3_aa: ASSPGDSNQPQH

v_call: TRBV6-1
cdr3_aa: ASSDTAGQRSNQPQH

v_call: TRBV13
cdr3_aa: ASSLRTGLWAEAF

v_call: TRBV5-1
cdr3_aa: ASSLGVTGELF

v_call: TRBV9
cdr3_aa: ASSVSEFGELF

v_call: TRBV27
cdr3_aa: ASSLSRTSGGMADTQY

v_call: TRBV10-1
cdr3_aa: ASSEGASRTDTQY

v_call: TRBV5-1
cdr3_aa: ASSDQGTGRGYT

v_call: TRBV30
cdr3_aa: AWSVLAGDEQY

v_call: TRBV9
cdr3_aa: ASSAGAYNSPLH

v_call: TRBV28
cdr3_aa: ASSRDRGGAKNIQY

v_call: TRBV19
cdr3_aa: ASSPGQVVYTNYGYT

v_call: TRBV4-3
cdr3_aa: ASSQDLINQPQH

v_call: TRBV19
cdr3_aa: ASSMGPDFSGNTIY

v_call: TRBV19
cdr3_aa: ASNPGRYEQY

v_call: TRBV7-2
cdr3_aa: ASTRGNQETQY

v_call: TRBV4-3
cdr3_aa: ASSLQAGGPTDTQY

v_call: TRBV7-2
cdr3_aa: ASSLAHPAGGFGDTQY

v_call: TRBV11-2
cdr3_aa: ASSFSGLIAEGYT

v_call: TRBV27
cdr3_aa: ASSLSVGGGTDTQY

v_call: TRBV18
cdr3_aa: ASSPLNTGDFGYEQY

v_call: TRBV10-3
cdr3_aa: AISESLAGGRSADTQY

v_call: TRBV5-1
cdr3_aa: ASSLGTGRTDTQY

v_call: TRBV19
cdr3_aa: ASSSDPSYEQY

v_call: TRBV4-3
cdr3_aa: ASSQGRGHPYEQY

v_call: TRBV10-1
cdr3_aa: ASSDVRQGSSYEQY

v_call: TRBV6-5
cdr3_aa: ASSYSGVSGNTIY

v_call: TRBV19
cdr3_aa: ASSRTATTYEQY

v_call: TRBV4-3
cdr3_aa: ASSQDRDPGSYNEQF

v_call: TRBV9
cdr3_aa: ASSRGGSTYEQY

v_call: TRBV5-1
cdr3_aa: ASSLGANTGELF

v_call: TRBV9
cdr3_aa: ASSPAGTYGYT

v_call: TRBV6-1
cdr3_aa: ASSESPIPRTEAF

v_call: TRBV5-1
cdr3_aa: ASSLGTGGYEQY

v_call: TRBV7-6
cdr3_aa: ASSLKASGGPYNEQF

v_call: TRBV19
cdr3_aa: ASSLNPGGDEQF

v_call: TRBV18
cdr3_aa: ASSPSARQGGNIQY